This entry concerns a single T cell receptor (beta chain). As yet, its antigen is unknown. The germline gene is not matched at one end of the junction; a read error may be the cause. The data derive from a study of tumor-infiltrating lymphocytes in primary liver carcinoma. General study findings and limits: Relative to tumor region pairs, the tumor-adjacent and tumor-blood pairs showed overlap that was lower. Bulk, unsorted sampling meant CD4+ and CD8+ repertoires went uncompared. Tumor tissue displayed a significantly greater top-250-clone fraction than blood (p = 0.039).

The CDR3 runs to 17 residues. CDR1 and CDR2 from the germline V gene are KGHDR and SFDVKD. Priming with a constant-region primer yielded TCR beta cDNA from 400 to 550 ng total RNA. Slightly modified ARM-PCR served as the procedure for the TCR beta libraries. These libraries came from three rounds of nested multiplex PCR. Two initial PCR rounds of approximately 10 cycles each paired TRBV1-TRBV30 forward primers with a C-beta reverse primer. TCRdb reprocessed the multiplex PCR reads via MiXCR and lists one record per CDR3 protein. This table holds a few hundred thousand distinct CDR3 sequences, approximately 58% found once. Germline DNA was also extracted, and blood RNA was taken from unsorted whole blood.

Sequencing input: peripheral blood. This sequence joins TRBV24-1 and TRBJ2-7, with 8 bases lining up with TRBD1. The TCR originated in a woman aged 25 to 39 with primary liver carcinoma and hepatitis B virus infection. The CDR3 protein is CATSGLRPGQDSYDQYF. The CDR3 region has the DNA TGTGCCACCAGTGGACTAAGACCGGGACAGGACTCCTACGATCAGTACTTC.